This TCR beta chain was recorded in a study of blood T cell repertoires in COVID-19. Study information: Nucleic acid was either cDNA or gDNA, and it came from T cells, B-cell-depleted T cells, or PBMCs.

In this sample, this clone turned up a few times. The assay was immunoSEQ multiplex PCR, and TCRdb's table has in-frame clones only and misses some. The table records about 68,000 clones, approximately 80% of them present only once. Per germline, CDR1 MNHEY and CDR2 SMNVEV (reference sequence). Trimming pared 2 bases from V and 1 base from J, leaving 12 bases between. This CDR3 has 17 amino acids. The TCR comes from a human donor in a cohort sampled during active COVID-19. Sequencing was done on a sample of peripheral blood. J is TRBJ1-6 and V is TRBV27, with a weak D call TRBD1 (5 bases). The CDR3 loop reads CASSLGATESYNSPLHF. The CDR3 DNA follows: TGTGCCAGCAGTTTAGGTGCGACAGAGTCCTATAATTCACCCCTCCACTTT.